Below, 25 T cell receptor beta chains from the same sample are listed, as sequenced in a study of blood T cell repertoires in COVID-19 (dated by TCRdb to about 2020). Libraries came from the immunoSEQ multiplex PCR assay. Not all clones reach the TCRdb copy of this immuneACCESS table, which keeps in-frame sequences only. Checked studies attribute under half of the gap to unresolved V genes and leave the rest unexplained. The sample yields 350,000 to 450,000 clones; roughly 90% were counted once. About 1.7% of the sample rests with the top ten. The sample consisted of PBMCs or T cells enriched from blood (not recorded which). These receptors all come from a woman in her twenties or thirties who had recovered from COVID-19.

This clone was picked up a small number of times. V is TRBV4-1 and J is TRBJ2-7; 8 bases align to TRBD1. Unmatched junction bases numbered 9, after V lost 4 bases and J lost 4 bases. CDR3 length: 15 amino acids. Germline lookup yields CDR1 MGHRA and CDR2 YSYEKL. The CDR3 spells CASSRYRGYMYEQYF. The CDR3 DNA reads as TGCGCCAGCAGCCGGTACAGGGGGTACATGTACGAGCAGTACTTC.

This rearrangement joins TRBV5-1 to TRBJ2-3; 10 bases agree with TRBD2. With 4 bases clipped from V and 5 bases from J, the junction kept 4 bases outside the gene matches. Germline assignment: CDR1 SGHRS and CDR2 YFSETQ. The CDR3 consists of 14 residues. Here the CDR3 reads CASSGTSEGDTQYF. The CDR3 DNA follows: TGCGCCAGCAGCGGGACTAGCGAGGGAGATACGCAGTATTTT.

This clone showed up just once. This chain joins TRBV19 and TRBJ1-1; 10 bases line up with TRBD1. V trimming: 3 bases; J trimming: 4 bases; junction bases outside the gene matches: 5. Germline CDR1 and CDR2: LNHDA and SQIVND (reference sequence). CDR3 length: 15 amino acids. The CDR3 loop is CASSIPDRGRTEAFF. The CDR3 DNA sequence: TGTGCCAGTAGTATTCCAGACAGGGGGCGCACTGAAGCTTTCTTT.

The chain couples TRBV10-3 to TRBJ1-3; 8 bases are shared with TRBD1. The V gene's germline CDR1 is ENHRY and CDR2 SYGVKD. V lost 6 bases to trimming and J lost 4 bases; unmatched junction nucleotides: 5. The CDR3 runs 14 residues. The CDR3 region has the DNA TGTGCCATCAGGATGGACAGGGCAGGAAACACCATATATTTT. Amino acids: CAIRMDRAGNTIYF.

The gene calls are TRBV19 and TRBJ1-1, with D perhaps TRBD1 (5 bases). With 6 bases removed from V and 0 bases from J, the gap between germline ends came to 17 bases. This CDR3 region has 16 residues. Germline CDR1 and CDR2: LNHDA and SQIVND (reference sequence). In DNA form, the CDR3 reads TGTGCCAGTAGAAACAATCTGGGACTACTGAACACTGAAGCTTTCTTT. This encodes CASRNNLGLLNTEAFF.

The J gene is TRBJ2-7, the V gene TRBV5-8, with TRBD1 matching 7 bases. V was pared by 4 bases and J by 0 bases, with 7 bases of the junction left unmatched. Germline lookup yields CDR1 SGHTS and CDR2 YDEGEE. The CDR3 runs to 15 residues. The CDR3 here is CASSTRQGTSYEQYF. The CDR3 nucleotides read TGTGCCAGCAGCACGAGACAGGGAACCTCCTACGAGCAGTACTTC.

This chain links TRBV30 with TRBJ1-2; 7 bases line up with TRBD1. Germline CDR1 and CDR2: GTSNPN and SVGIG (reference sequence). J was trimmed by 7 bases and V by 2 bases; bases with no gene match: 4. This CDR3 comprises 12 residues. The CDR3 region has the DNA TGTGCCTGGAGTCACAGGGGAGGTGGCTACACCTTC. Translated, it gives CAWSHRGGGYTF.

Of note for this clone: The same CDR3 can be traced to other DNA sequences in this sample. The V call is TRBV5-1, the J call TRBJ1-3; D not resolved. From germline, CDR1 is SGHRS and CDR2 YFSETQ. V dropped 0 bases and J dropped 4 bases, with 8 bases sitting between them. The CDR3 totals 14 residues. CDR3: CASSLAGSGNTIYF. The CDR3 region has the DNA TGCGCCAGCAGCTTGGCCGGGTCCGGAAACACCATATATTTT.

V and J are TRBV27 and TRBJ2-7, with 9 bases that match TRBD2. Losses at the gene ends were 4 bases for V and 8 bases for J; bases not matched to a gene: 9. The CDR3 length is 14 residues. The germline CDR1 and CDR2 sequences are MNHEY and SMNVEV (reference sequence). CDR3 coding DNA: TGTGCCAGCAGTTCGGATAGCGGGAGACCCAAGCAGTACTTC. Residues: CASSSDSGRPKQYF.

The rearrangement links TRBV9 to TRBJ2-7; perhaps TRBD2 as D (5 bases). Germline V gene lookup returns CDR1 SGDLS and CDR2 YYNGEE. The CDR3 is 14 amino acids. V gave up 0 bases and J gave up 4 bases, with 11 bases separating them. The CDR3 DNA follows: TGTGCCAGCAGCGTAGGGACCCGGGGATACGAGCAGTACTTC. Encoded protein: CASSVGTRGYEQYF.

The V gene is TRBV4-2, the J gene TRBJ2-5; a weak D match, TRBD2 (6 bases). The CDR3 runs to 17 residues. The germline V gene encodes CDR1 LGHNA and CDR2 YNFKEQ. Trimming pared 0 bases from V and 5 bases from J, leaving 19 bases between. This chain's CDR3 is CASSQDSKAGVGETQYF. In DNA, the CDR3 is TGTGCCAGCAGCCAAGATTCAAAAGCGGGCGTCGGGGAGACCCAGTACTTC.

This chain connects TRBV27 to TRBJ1-1; D call uncertain. Looked up from germline, CDR1 is MNHEY and CDR2 is SMNVEV (reference sequence). With 1 base removed from V and 4 bases from J, the gap between germline ends came to 16 bases. This CDR3 comprises 16 residues. The CDR3 protein is CASSLWTRSGATEAFF. CDR3 sequence (DNA): TGTGCCAGCAGTTTATGGACCAGGTCGGGAGCCACTGAAGCTTTCTTT.

The chain joins TRBV2 to TRBJ2-7, with D perhaps matching TRBD2 (6 bases). The germline V and J ends were trimmed by 5 bases and 0 bases, with 14 bases remaining between them. In germline, CDR1 is SNHLY, CDR2 FYNNEI. This CDR3 has 15 residues. CDR3 loop: CASSPSGPDSYEQYF. CDR3 nucleotides: TGTGCCAGCAGTCCAAGCGGGCCAGACTCCTACGAGCAGTACTTC.

The chain couples TRBV2 to TRBJ1-1; 7 bases match TRBD1. V lost 0 bases to trimming and J lost 5 bases; unmatched junction nucleotides: 6. The germline CDR1 and CDR2 sequences are SNHLY and FYNNEI. The CDR3 has 15 residues. The CDR3 reads CASSEAQGLLTEAFF. The DNA for the CDR3 is TGTGCCAGCAGTGAAGCACAGGGGCTATTGACTGAAGCTTTCTTT.

The V gene is TRBV10-3, the J gene TRBJ2-1; 14 nucleotides line up with TRBD2. V lost 4 bases, J lost 5 bases, and 4 bases stayed unmatched. This CDR3 comprises 16 residues. From germline, CDR1 is ENHRY and CDR2 SYGVKD. CDR3 in DNA: TGTGCCATCAGTGCGACTAGCGGGAGGGGCGACAATGAGCAGTTCTTC. Its translation: CAISATSGRGDNEQFF.

This chain joins TRBV10-3 and TRBJ2-4; possibly TRBD2 for D (7 bases). The CDR3 totals 16 residues. Trimming stripped 4 bases from V and 0 bases from J, with 13 bases between. CDR1 and CDR2 (germline): ENHRY, SYGVKD. The CDR3 loop is CAISGEGQLAKNIQYF. For the CDR3, the DNA is TGTGCCATCAGTGGGGAGGGACAACTAGCCAAAAACATTCAGTACTTC.

The chain employs TRBV5-4 and TRBJ2-5; 9 bases fit TRBD1. This CDR3 is built from 15 residues. CDR1 is SGHNT, CDR2 YYREEE, per germline (reference sequence). V shed 4 bases, J shed 5 bases, and the junction held 9 bases outside the gene matches. CDR3 DNA: TGTGCCAGCAGCCCCGGAACAGGGGGCCGGGAGACCCAGTACTTC. This gives the protein CASSPGTGGRETQYF.

The V gene is TRBV27, the J gene TRBJ1-2; 9 bases fit TRBD1. Per the germline V gene, CDR1 is MNHEY and CDR2 is SMNVEV (reference sequence). Trimming took 6 bases from V and 0 from J; bases not matched to a gene: 8. CDR3 length: 16 residues. In DNA, the CDR3 is TGTGCCAGCAGACCCGGGACAGGGAGAGCTAACTATGGCTACACCTTC. It encodes CASRPGTGRANYGYTF.

The rearrangement joins TRBV10-3 to TRBJ1-1, with D uncertain. In germline, CDR1 is ENHRY, CDR2 SYGVKD. V lost 0 bases to trimming and J lost 4 bases, with 12 bases between them. The CDR3 loop spans 15 amino acids. This chain's CDR3 is CAISESRDTSTEAFF. As DNA, the CDR3 is TGTGCCATCAGTGAGTCCCGGGATACCTCCACTGAAGCTTTCTTT.

The chain couples TRBV7-9 to TRBJ1-5, with a weak D call TRBD1 (5 bases). Trimming took off 0 bases at V and 6 bases at J, with 9 bases between the two ends. Germline V CDR1 and CDR2: SEHNR, FQNEAQ (reference sequence). CDR3 size: 14 residues. In DNA, the CDR3 is TGTGCCAGCAGCTTAGCGGGGCAGTTTCAGCCCCAGCATTTT. It is translated as CASSLAGQFQPQHF.

The chain couples TRBV5-1 to TRBJ1-1, with TRBD1 matching over 9 bases. V lost 3 bases to trimming and J lost 3 bases; unmatched junction nucleotides: 6. The CDR3 spans 15 residues. From germline, CDR1 is SGHRS and CDR2 YFSETQ. As DNA, the CDR3 is TGCGCCAGCAGCTGGGGGGACAGGGACCACACTGAAGCTTTCTTT. Translation: CASSWGDRDHTEAFF.

The V and J genes are TRBV6-5 and TRBJ2-7; 7 bases match TRBD1. The CDR3 runs to 14 residues. Germline V gene lookup returns CDR1 MNHEY and CDR2 SVGAGI. J was trimmed by 4 bases and V by 6 bases; bases with no gene match: 9. DNA of the CDR3: TGTGCCAGCAGAGGGACAGCGCCCCAATACGAGCAGTACTTC. This translates into CASRGTAPQYEQYF.

V and J are TRBV9 and TRBJ1-1; D is uncertain. There are 14 residues in the CDR3. The germline V gene encodes CDR1 SGDLS and CDR2 YYNGEE. V was pared by 3 bases and J by 3 bases, with 12 bases between. The CDR3 is CASSGFGVDTEAFF. The CDR3 region has the DNA TGTGCCAGCAGCGGGTTCGGGGTGGACACTGAAGCTTTCTTT.

The chain couples TRBV29-1 to TRBJ2-2; D may be TRBD2 (6 bases). Trimming took 4 bases from V and 8 from J, leaving 14 bases between them. The CDR3 has 13 amino acids. Germline CDR1 and CDR2: SQVTM and ANQGSEA. DNA for the CDR3: TGCAGCGTTGCCGCGGGGTCGGTGGGGGAGCTGTTTTTT. Translating gives CSVAAGSVGELFF.

The chain links TRBV9 to TRBJ2-5, with 8 bases lining up with TRBD1. Germline lookup yields CDR1 SGDLS and CDR2 YYNGEE. V lost 0 bases to trimming and J lost 3 bases; unmatched junction nucleotides: 7. CDR3 size: 16 residues. Here the CDR3 DNA reads TGTGCCAGCAGCGTAGGAACGGACAGGGTCAAAGAGACCCAGTACTTC. It specifies CASSVGTDRVKETQYF.